This entry concerns a single T cell receptor beta chain. This clonotype has just a few counts. The target of this receptor is not known. No base quality values were provided; no much bigger clone lies one nucleotide off. The CDR3 runs 16 residues from the cysteine to the phenylalanine. Of the read, only the CDR3 DNA is kept; its 48 bases are in frame from base 1. CDR1 SGHAT and CDR2 FQNNGV were looked up in the germline V gene. At the junction V is shortened by 2 bases and J by 0 bases; bases outside the gene matches: 4. TCRdb shows the sequencer as Illumina NovaSeq 6000. TCR cDNA was made using 5'RACE template switching, a step that added a universal primer site and unique molecular identifiers. Priming of cDNA synthesis was performed from both the TCR alpha and TCR beta constant segments. Libraries were amplified in two PCR steps, with sample barcodes and sequencing adapters added in the second step. Sequencing of libraries was performed on Illumina HiSeq 2500 (2x100 bp) or NovaSeq (2x150 bp). As for the original processing: MIGEC handled demultiplexing of reads and collapsing into UMI consensus sequences, while MiXCR performed V(D)J alignment. Vaccine-responding clonotypes were defined with edgeR using replicate PBMC samples, requiring FDR below 0.01 and a log2 fold change above 5 up to day 15. CD4 or CD8 identity was assigned to each bulk clonotype according to whether the clonotype was present at higher abundance in the sequenced CD4 repertoire or the sequenced CD8 repertoire. Using fastp at Q25 and MiXCR, TCRdb reprocessed the public reads and kept productive beta chains. Here each entry gathers all rows of one CDR3 protein and keeps the most common genes and DNA. In this record, the V and J calls reflect TCRdb's handling and not the investigators' own analysis. Within this sample are some 120,000 distinct CDR3 sequences, with 13% to 15% of them counted one time only. About 40% of the sample is taken by the ten largest.

This specimen belongs to a study of T cells after yellow fever vaccination (dated by TCRdb to about 2019). In terms of the full investigation: The SMART-Seq v4 Ultra Low Input RNA kit was used to prepare libraries from fractions with low cell numbers. Bulk TCR alpha and beta repertoires were sequenced longitudinally to track T-cell clones before and after primary and booster YFV17D yellow fever vaccination. The cohort comprised two healthy male donors, one aged 18 to 30 and one aged 30 to 39 years. Blood samples were taken at several timepoints before and after primary and secondary immunization, and bulk PBMC replicates and cell subsets were isolated. Study-wide conclusions, independent of this receptor: The study included only two donors, which limits how far the findings can be generalized. Most clones expanded after primary vaccination (96% of CD4 and roughly 91% of CD8) were re-detected after the booster, suggesting that broad memory maintenance occurred. FACS-sorted repertoires could contain abundant contaminating clonotypes from the bulk population, so computational filtering was required. Compared with the primary T-cell response, the secondary T-cell response was weaker but faster, peaking on day 5 rather than day 15. A small fraction of clonotypes showed up in both the CD4 and CD8 compartments, probably as a result of convergent recombination.

This sample's treatment or condition label indicates: live attenuated yellow fever vaccine strain. A standard Ficoll-Paque protocol was used to isolate PBMCs from peripheral blood. Dynabeads CD4 and CD8 positive selection kits were used to isolate the CD4 and CD8 T-cell fractions. TriZol was used to extract RNA from bulk PBMCs, CD4 and CD8 fractions, and dextramer-positive and dextramer-negative fractions. The clonotype comes from a man in his late teens or twenties who received the YFV17D yellow fever vaccine. Sequences were derived from CD8+ T cells sorted from PBMCs, sampled 5 days after the yellow fever booster vaccination. The rearranged chain carries TRBV11-2 and TRBJ2-1, with TRBD2 identical over 7 junction bases. CDR3 protein: CASSLTAGDSYNEQFF. In nucleotide form, the sequence is TGTGCCAGCAGCTTAACGGCGGGGGACTCCTACAATGAGCAGTTCTTC.